Listed below are T cell receptor beta chains from one sample, sequenced in a study of blood T cell repertoires in COVID-19. The repertoire was sequenced with immunoSEQ multiplex PCR; TCRdb's copy has only in-frame clones and lacks some. The repertoire holds about 55,000 clones, with under 90% as singletons. The specimen sequenced was peripheral blood. The receptors were sampled from a man older than 75 with COVID-19, enrolled during active disease. CDR3s include the opening cysteine and the closing phenylalanine or tryptophan. A D gene is named only where the DNA matches it firmly. Some rows have no size entry. The others give once, few or many, or a class for an expanded clone.

CASSLTQRVGELFF,TGTGCCAGCAGCTTAACCCAGCGGGTTGGGGAGCTGTTTTTT,TRBJ2-2,TRBV7-2,.,.
CASSLSGGASPGELFF,TGTGCCAGCAGCCTTAGCGGGGGGGCCTCGCCCGGGGAGCTGTTTTTT,TRBJ2-2,TRBV7-9,.,TRBD2
CASSYGLAGGPRGTQYF,TGTGCCAGCAGCTACGGACTAGCGGGGGGGCCGAGGGGTACGCAGTATTTT,TRBJ2-3,TRBV7-2,.,TRBD2
CASSPLPGTGELFF,TGTGCCAGCTCACCACTTCCAGGGACCGGGGAGCTGTTTTTT,TRBJ2-2,TRBV18,.,.
CASRTPGRGSEKLFF,TGTGCCAGCAGAACTCCGGGCCGAGGGAGTGAAAAACTGTTTTTT,TRBJ1-4,TRBV28,once,.
CASSLGQSANYGYTF,TGCGCCAGCAGCTTGGGACAGTCGGCAAACTATGGCTACACCTTC,TRBJ1-2,TRBV5-1,few,.
CASSQAPGQGDYGYTF,TGTGCCAGCAGCCAAGCCCCGGGACAGGGGGACTATGGCTACACCTTC,TRBJ1-2,TRBV3-1/TRBV3-2,.,TRBD1
CSVAGTSGSRVKTQYF,TGCAGCGTCGCCGGGACTAGCGGGTCTAGAGTGAAGACCCAGTACTTC,TRBJ2-5,TRBV29-1,once,TRBD2
CATFSSLDTQYF,TGTGCCACCTTCTCCTCCCTAGATACGCAGTATTTT,TRBJ2-3,TRBV27,.,.
CATSRAPTGVGNEQFF,TGTGCCACCAGCAGAGCCCCGACAGGGGTAGGTAATGAGCAGTTCTTC,TRBJ2-1,TRBV15,.,TRBD1
CASGRTGGGETQYF,TGTGCTAGTGGTCGAACAGGGGGGGGAGAGACCCAGTACTTC,TRBJ2-5,TRBV12-5,.,.